This is a list of T cell receptor beta chains from one sample in a study of blood T cell repertoires in COVID-19. Profiled with immunoSEQ multiplex PCR; TCRdb holds only in-frame clones, not every one. The profile shows around 85,000 clones, roughly 86% of them singletons. The specimen sequenced was peripheral blood. These receptors came from a man aged 50-60 years with active COVID-19. Both conserved end residues are part of each CDR3. A D gene is named only where the DNA matches it firmly. Clone size is not always given. Where it is, it says once, few, many or a class for expanded clones.

D | J | V | size | DNA | CDR3
TRBD1 | TRBJ2-1 | TRBV28 | . | TGTGCCAGCAGTTTGGTGAATCTACCCCCCGGGACAGGGTCAGACAATGAGCAGTTCTTC | CASSLVNLPPGTGSDNEQFF
. | TRBJ2-5 | TRBV3-1/TRBV3-2 | . | TGTGCCAGCAGCCAGGAACCCGAGGCTAGGCAAGAGACCCAGTACTTC | CASSQEPEARQETQYF
. | TRBJ2-5 | TRBV28 | . | TGTGCCAGCAGTCTGATCGGGGAGACCCAGTACTTC | CASSLIGETQYF
TRBD2 | TRBJ2-1 | TRBV7-9 | . | TGTGCCAGCAGCTTAGGATTGGGGACTAGCGGGAGGGCCAGCAATGAGCAGTTCTTC | CASSLGLGTSGRASNEQFF
TRBD2 | TRBJ2-2 | TRBV5-1 | few | TGCGCCAGCAGTCTCTGGCTAGCGGGACCCACCGGGGAGCTGTTTTTT | CASSLWLAGPTGELFF
TRBD2 | TRBJ2-3 | TRBV2 | . | TGTGCCAGCAGTGATAAGCTAGCGGGAGTCGGTGATACGCAGTATTTT | CASSDKLAGVGDTQYF
TRBD1 | TRBJ1-1 | TRBV30 | . | TGTGCCTGGAACCTCAATCGAGGGGGCTACTCCACTGAAGCTTTCTTT | CAWNLNRGGYSTEAFF
. | TRBJ2-7 | TRBV7-9 | once | TGTGCCAGCAGCTTAGAGATACGGGGAGGCGAGCAGTACTTC | CASSLEIRGGEQYF
. | TRBJ1-5 | TRBV19 | . | TGTGCCAGTACCCCGAAGCGGGGGGGCAATCAGCCCCAGCATTTT | CASTPKRGGNQPQHF
. | TRBJ1-4 | TRBV30 | . | TGTGCCTGGAGTGTACAAGCAGGGCCTAATGAAAAACTGTTTTTT | CAWSVQAGPNEKLFF
. | TRBJ2-2 | TRBV7-6 | . | TGTGCCAGCAGAAGGGGCAGGGCGAACACCGGGGAGCTGTTTTTT | CASRRGRANTGELFF
. | TRBJ2-7 | TRBV4-3 | . | TGCGCCAGCAGCCAAGATCCATCTCAGGAGCAGTACTTC | CASSQDPSQEQYF
. | TRBJ1-2 | TRBV6-5 | . | TGTGCCAGAGGGGGGGGCTATGGCTACACCTTC | CARGGGYGYTF
TRBD1 | TRBJ1-5 | TRBV28 | few | TGTGCCAGCAGGCGGACAGGGGAAGGCAATCAGCCCCAGCATTTT | CASRRTGEGNQPQHF
. | TRBJ1-3 | TRBV14 | . | TGTGCCAGCAGCCTTGGCTTTAGCGGGTTCTCTGGAAACACCATATATTTT | CASSLGFSGFSGNTIYF
TRBD2 | TRBJ2-1 | TRBV19 | . | TGTGCCAGTAGTATAGATCATGGGCTAGCGGGGGCCCTATTCTACAATGAGCAGTTCTTC | CASSIDHGLAGALFYNEQFF
. | TRBJ1-4 | TRBV27 | . | TGTGCCAGCAGCCTCATCGGAGTTGGAGAAAAACTGTTTTTT | CASSLIGVGEKLFF
. | TRBJ1-4 | TRBV28 | . | TGTGCCAGCAGTCCTCGGGTGCTGAATGAAAAACTGTTTTTT | CASSPRVLNEKLFF
. | TRBJ2-6 | TRBV30 | . | TGTGCCTGGACAGGATTTAGCTCTGGGGCCAACGTCCTGACTTTC | CAWTGFSSGANVLTF
. | TRBJ2-7 | TRBV9 | . | TGTGCCAGCAGCGGAGGTGAGAGGAAAAGGTACGAGCAGTACTTC | CASSGGERKRYEQYF
. | TRBJ2-3 | TRBV5-1 | . | TGCGCCAGCAGCTTGGCTCAGGGGACCGGAGATACGCAGTATTTT | CASSLAQGTGDTQYF
TRBD2 | TRBJ2-3 | TRBV4-2 | . | TGTGCCAGCAGCCAACTGCGGGGGGCGGAGGTAGATACGCAGTATTTT | CASSQLRGAEVDTQYF
. | TRBJ2-3 | TRBV7-3 | . | TGTGCCAGCAGCTTAAACTCTCTAAGTGATACGCAGTATTTT | CASSLNSLSDTQYF
. | TRBJ1-1 | TRBV25-1 | . | TGTGCCAGCAGTGATAACGGGGAGATAACTTTCTTT | CASSDNGEITFF
. | TRBJ2-7 | TRBV5-5 | . | TGTGCCAGCAGCTATCGGGCAGGGTCGATCGAGCAGTACTTC | CASSYRAGSIEQYF
. | TRBJ1-2 | TRBV30 | once | TGTGCCTGGAGTGGAAACGGGATCACGCGGGGTGGCTACACCTTC | CAWSGNGITRGGYTF
. | TRBJ1-4 | TRBV30 | . | TGTGCCTGGAGTGGAGGTCTTAATGAAAAACTGTTTTTT | CAWSGGLNEKLFF
. | TRBJ1-1 | TRBV20-1 | . | TGCAGTGCTAGTTTTCGAGGCCGGAGCACTGAAGCTTTCTTT | CSASFRGRSTEAFF
. | TRBJ2-2 | TRBV2 | . | TGTGCCAGCAGTCAGGGACTTCCCGCGAACACCGGGGAGCTGTTTTTT | CASSQGLPANTGELFF
TRBD1 | TRBJ1-3 | TRBV25-1 | . | TGTGCCAGCAGCGAAACGACAGGGGCGGGAAACACCATATATTTT | CASSETTGAGNTIYF
. | TRBJ1-2 | TRBV19 | . | TGTGCCAGTAGTATAGTACTTCCGCTGAGAATGAACTATGGCTACACCTTC | CASSIVLPLRMNYGYTF
. | TRBJ1-6 | TRBV19 | . | TGTGCCAGTAGTATTCAGGGCGTCTCACCCCTCCACTTT | CASSIQGVSPLHF
. | TRBJ2-7 | TRBV6-5 | . | TGTGCCAGCAGTTACTACTCCGGGACTTACCCCTACGAGCAGTACTTC | CASSYYSGTYPYEQYF
TRBD1 | TRBJ1-5 | TRBV5-6 | once | TGTGCCAGCAGCTTGGACAGGGGCTACAATCAGCCCCAGCATTTT | CASSLDRGYNQPQHF
. | TRBJ1-2 | TRBV28 | once | TGTGCCAGCAGTCGGACAGATTATGGCTACACCTTC | CASSRTDYGYTF
. | TRBJ1-2 | TRBV6-4 | . | TGTGCCAGCAGTGATCAGGGGTGGATGGGCTACACCTTC | CASSDQGWMGYTF
TRBD2 | TRBJ2-3 | TRBV11-2 | . | TGTGCCAGCAGCTATAGCGGGAGGCTGTCAGATACGCAGTATTTT | CASSYSGRLSDTQYF
TRBD2 | TRBJ2-7 | TRBV3-1/TRBV3-2 | . | TGTGCCAGCAGCCCCCGACTAGCGGGGGCCACCTACGAGCAGTACTTC | CASSPRLAGATYEQYF
TRBD1 | TRBJ2-7 | TRBV14 | . | TGTGCCAGCAGCTTAACGTATTTAGGGACAGGGTTACTCTACGAGCAGTACTTC | CASSLTYLGTGLLYEQYF
. | TRBJ1-5 | TRBV16 | . | TGTGCCAGCAGCGAGGGAAGGTCTCAGCCCCAGCATTTT | CASSEGRSQPQHF
. | TRBJ2-1 | TRBV19 | . | TGTGCCAGTAGTATAGTTCGGATGGGGGGGCCCCGCAATGAGCAGTTCTTC | CASSIVRMGGPRNEQFF
. | TRBJ2-6 | TRBV7-2 | . | TGTGCCAGCAGCTTAGCCCAGGGTTCTGGGGCCAACGTCCTGACTTTC | CASSLAQGSGANVLTF
. | TRBJ2-1 | TRBV27 | . | TGTGCCAGCAGTTTGTTTCAGGGGAACAATGAGCAGTTCTTC | CASSLFQGNNEQFF
. | TRBJ1-2 | TRBV4-1 | . | TGCGCCAGCAGCCAAGATCGGAACTATGGCTACACCTTC | CASSQDRNYGYTF
. | TRBJ1-6 | TRBV2 | . | TGTGCCAGCGGGCTCAGCTATAATTCACCCCTCCACTTT | CASGLSYNSPLHF
. | TRBJ1-5 | TRBV27 | . | TGTGCCAGCAGTTTCCAGATCTATCAGCCCCAGCATTTT | CASSFQIYQPQHF
. | TRBJ2-2 | TRBV29-1 | once | TGCAGCGTTGGTAAAACAGGTCCCACCGGGGAGCTGTTTTTT | CSVGKTGPTGELFF
. | TRBJ2-1 | TRBV6-2/TRBV6-3 | . | TGTGCCAGCAGTTACTCAAAGGACTGGCCCCAGTTCTTC | CASSYSKDWPQFF
TRBD1 | TRBJ2-7 | TRBV12-3/TRBV12-4 | few | TGTGCCAGCGCCCGACAGGGGCCCTACGAGCAGTACTTC | CASARQGPYEQYF
TRBD1 | TRBJ1-1 | TRBV5-1 | . | TGCGCCAGCAGCTTCGGGAACAGGGGTGCTGAAGCTTTCTTT | CASSFGNRGAEAFF
TRBD1 | TRBJ1-3 | TRBV18 | . | TGTGCCAGCTCACGAACGGGACAGGGCCCCGGAAACACCATATATTTT | CASSRTGQGPGNTIYF
TRBD2 | TRBJ2-7 | TRBV6-2/TRBV6-3 | once | TGTGCCAGCAGTTACACCCTAGCGGGGGGGATCGACGAGCAGTACTTC | CASSYTLAGGIDEQYF
TRBD2 | TRBJ2-3 | TRBV5-1 | . | TGCGCCAGCAGTCCCCTAGCGGGCTCTAGCACAGATACGCAGTATTTT | CASSPLAGSSTDTQYF
TRBD1 | TRBJ2-1 | TRBV6-5 | . | TGTGCCAGCGGACAGGGGAATGAGCAGTTCTTC | CASGQGNEQFF
. | TRBJ1-5 | TRBV30 | . | TGTGCCTGGGATCGACACCTTAGCAATCAGCCCCAGCATTTT | CAWDRHLSNQPQHF
. | TRBJ2-5 | TRBV9 | . | TGTGCCAGCAGCGTAGGAGGTAGCGTGTACCAAGAGACCCAGTACTTC | CASSVGGSVYQETQYF
. | TRBJ1-3 | TRBV19 | . | TGTGCCAGTAGTATGAGCCCGTCCTCTGGAAACACCATATATTTT | CASSMSPSSGNTIYF
TRBD1 | TRBJ2-5 | TRBV2 | . | TGTGCCAGCAGGGCAGGGGGCGCGAGGGAGACCCAGTACTTC | CASRAGGARETQYF